The clone carrying this TCR beta chain was detected only a few times. Germline V gene lookup returns CDR1 SEHNR and CDR2 FQNEAQ (reference sequence). The V gene lost 5 bases and the J gene lost 1 base, with 5 bases spanning the gap. CDR3 length equals 12 residues. Via MiXCR, TCRdb re-called the RT-PCR reads, giving one row per CDR3 protein. The sample holds hundreds of thousands of distinct CDR3 sequences, approximately 15% seen once. Sequencing was carried out using memory CD4+ T cells from blood. This sequence joins TRBV7-9 and TRBJ1-1; no reliable D call. The clonotype was recovered from a female donor in good health, serving as a healthy control. CDR3 amino acids: CASSEANTEAFF. As DNA, the CDR3 is TGTGCCAGCAGCGAGGCGAACACTGAAGCTTTCTTT.